Following are 3 T cell receptor beta chains from one sample sequenced in a study of patients and donors after allogeneic stem cell transplantation. TCRdb ran MiXCR on the RT-PCR reads and lists one entry per CDR3 protein. The sample holds approximately 160,000 distinct CDR3 sequences, 20% to 25% seen once. The sequencing sample was made of blood, either unsorted or a sorted T cell fraction (not recorded which). The source is a human donor who was either an allogeneic HSCT recipient or a stem cell or donor lymphocyte infusion donor (not recorded which). It is not recorded whose cells these are; they may come from a transplant donor.

The chain combines TRBV7-3 with TRBJ1-5; no clear D. Trimming removed 1 base from V and 6 bases from J, with 7 bases in between. The germline CDR1 and CDR2 sequences are SGHTA and FQGTGA. The CDR3 contains 13 residues. In nucleotides, the CDR3 is TGTGCCAGCAGCTTAATAGAGGGTCAGCCCCAGCATTTT. Protein product: CASSLIEGQPQHF.

The J gene is TRBJ1-5, the V gene TRBV10-3; D perhaps matches TRBD1 (5 bases). Germline CDR1 and CDR2: ENHRY and SYGVKD. Trimming shortened V by 3 bases and J by 2 bases, and 14 bases separated the two germline ends. The CDR3 totals 16 residues. CDR3 DNA: TGTGCCATCAGTGATAGAAGGGGCGCCGGCAATCAGCCCCAGCATTTT. Protein product: CAISDRRGAGNQPQHF.

The chain links TRBV20-1 to TRBJ2-7, with 13 bases fitting TRBD2. Per germline, CDR1 DFQATT and CDR2 SNEGSKA (reference sequence). The CDR3 sequence is 16 residues long. The V and J ends lost 6 bases and 5 bases, in that order; junction bases with no gene match: 13. The CDR3 nucleotides read TGCAGTGCGCGGACTAGCGGGAGCTCTGTGAAAAACGAGCAGTACTTC. Translated, it gives CSARTSGSSVKNEQYF.